This T cell receptor beta chain was profiled in a study of graft-versus-host responses after intestinal transplantation. Overall study context: Transplants were multivisceral, liver-intestinal, or isolated intestinal. After anti-thymocyte globulin induction, recipients took tacrolimus and steroids for approximately 3 years. The study's findings and limits: Individuals who had graft-donor T cell macrochimerism had allografts that showed high graft-versus-host to host-versus-graft clonal ratios. GvH clones appeared in recipient marrow, some first in ileum or blood.

Germline CDR1 and CDR2: SGHTA and FQGTGA. V was clipped by 4 bases and J by 6 bases; unmatched bases: 13. The CDR3 runs 17 residues. With regard to this clone: Its antigen is unidentified.

Time point: postoperative day 105 after intestinal transplantation (dayNNNN = postoperative day). The graft tissue was processed, and this released both intraepithelial and lamina propria lymphocytes. TCRdb keeps only in-frame clones here, not all; method: immunoSEQ multiplex PCR. The sample lists about 4,100 clones, nearly 85% occurring once. The TCR sequence derives from a human patient who received an intestinal transplant, so some T cells may come from the graft donor. This specimen was ileum tissue, taken 105 days after intestinal transplantation. V gene TRBV7-3 combines with J gene TRBJ2-4, with 9 bases aligning to TRBD1. Here the CDR3 DNA reads TGTGCCAGCAGCTCCAAATCACAGGGGGCTATCCCAAACATTCAGTACTTC. This codes for CASSSKSQGAIPNIQYF.